This T cell receptor (beta chain) is drawn from a study of regulatory T cells in long-lasting Graves disease. This clonotype was detected ten times or more. The CDR3 totals 16 residues. CDR1 and CDR2 from the germline V gene are MNHEY and SVGAGI. The J segment lost 13 bases and the V segment lost 4 bases, leaving 15 bases of the junction unmatched. For TCR beta, libraries came from iRepertoire HTBI primers and Arm-PCR of CDR3 regions. MiXCR was run by TCRdb on the multiplex PCR reads, yielding one entry per CDR3 protein. This sample yields 250,000 or so distinct CDR3 sequences, of which around 21% are seen a single time; approximately 15% belongs to the top ten. Time point denoted: newly diagnosed GD, antithyroid drugs for less than 3 months. PBMC-extracted RNA yielded the TCR library.

The sequence was collected from a female donor with Graves disease. This sequence joins TRBV6-5 and TRBJ2-1; 11 nucleotides align to TRBD2. Sample: peripheral blood mononuclear cells (PBMCs), taken at new diagnosis, from a patient treated with antithyroid drugs. The CDR3 loop reads CASSSTLGVAGGRQFF. Written as DNA, the CDR3 is TGTGCCAGCAGTTCTACCCTTGGGGTAGCGGGGGGGCGACAGTTCTTC.